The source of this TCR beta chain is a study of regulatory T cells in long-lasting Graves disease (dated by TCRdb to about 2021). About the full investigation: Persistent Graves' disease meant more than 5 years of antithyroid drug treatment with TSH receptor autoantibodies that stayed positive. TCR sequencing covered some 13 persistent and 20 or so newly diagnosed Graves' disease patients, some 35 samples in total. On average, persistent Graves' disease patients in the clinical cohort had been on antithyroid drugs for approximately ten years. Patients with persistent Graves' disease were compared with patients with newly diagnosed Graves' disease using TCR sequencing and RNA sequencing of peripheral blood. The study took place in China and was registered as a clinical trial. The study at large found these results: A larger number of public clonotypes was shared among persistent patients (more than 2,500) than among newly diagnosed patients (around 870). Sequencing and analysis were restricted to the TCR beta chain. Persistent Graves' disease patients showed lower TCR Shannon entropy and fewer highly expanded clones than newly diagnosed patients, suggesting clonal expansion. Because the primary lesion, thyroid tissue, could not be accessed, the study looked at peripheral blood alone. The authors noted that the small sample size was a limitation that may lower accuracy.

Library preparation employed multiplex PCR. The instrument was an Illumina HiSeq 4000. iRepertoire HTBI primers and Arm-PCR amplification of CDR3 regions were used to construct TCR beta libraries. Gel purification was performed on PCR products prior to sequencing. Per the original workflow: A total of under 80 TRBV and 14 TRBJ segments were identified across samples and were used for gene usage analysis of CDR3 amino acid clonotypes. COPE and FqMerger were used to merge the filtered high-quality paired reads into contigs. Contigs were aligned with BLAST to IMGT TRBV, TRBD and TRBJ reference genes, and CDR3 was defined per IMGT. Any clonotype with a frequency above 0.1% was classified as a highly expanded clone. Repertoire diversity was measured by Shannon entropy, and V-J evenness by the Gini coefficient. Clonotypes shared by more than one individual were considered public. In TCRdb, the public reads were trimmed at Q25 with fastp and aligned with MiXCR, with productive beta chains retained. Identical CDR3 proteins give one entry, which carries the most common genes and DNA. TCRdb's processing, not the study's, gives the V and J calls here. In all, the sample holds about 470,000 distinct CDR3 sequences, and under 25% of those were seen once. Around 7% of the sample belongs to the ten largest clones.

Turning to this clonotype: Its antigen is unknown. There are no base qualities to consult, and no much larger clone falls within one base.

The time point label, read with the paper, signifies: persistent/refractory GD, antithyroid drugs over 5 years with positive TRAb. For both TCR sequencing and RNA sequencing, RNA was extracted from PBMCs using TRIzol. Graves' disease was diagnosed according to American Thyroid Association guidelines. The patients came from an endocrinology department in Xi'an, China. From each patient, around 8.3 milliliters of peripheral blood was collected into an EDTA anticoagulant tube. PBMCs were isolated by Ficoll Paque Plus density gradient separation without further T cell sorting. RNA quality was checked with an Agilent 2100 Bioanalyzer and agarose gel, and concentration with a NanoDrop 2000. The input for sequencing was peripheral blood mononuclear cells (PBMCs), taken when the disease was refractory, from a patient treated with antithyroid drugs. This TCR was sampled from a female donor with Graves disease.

The nucleotide sequence reads TGTGCCAGCAGATTGGGCAGGGCCCTTAACTATGGCTACACCTTC. Its product reads: CASRLGRALNYGYTF. The receptor chain draws on TRBV28 and TRBJ1-2; a tentative D match to TRBD1 spans 5 bases. From the cysteine up to the phenylalanine, the CDR3 has a length of 15 residues. Only the CDR3 region is kept as DNA, spanning 45 bases read in frame from base 1. Cut back by 6 bases and 1 base, the V and J ends lie 15 bases apart. The germline V gene specifies MDHEN as CDR1 and SYDVKM as CDR2.